The subject of this entry is one TCR beta chain. This sample was included in a study of cytotoxic CD8 clonotypes in ibrutinib-treated CLL. The protocol was immunoSEQ multiplex PCR, while the TCRdb copy is restricted to in-frame clones and leaves out a portion. The table includes approximately 140,000 clones, around 93% detected once. Sequenced here: PBMCs, sampled after 12 months of ibrutinib treatment. The clonotype comes from a human donor with chronic lymphocytic leukemia.

The CDR3 DNA reads as TGTGCCAGCAGCCCGACGGCCAACACTGAAGCTTTCTTT. Protein sequence: CASSPTANTEAFF. J is TRBJ1-1 and V is TRBV7-9, with no clear D. Germline CDR1 SEHNR, CDR2 FQNEAQ (reference sequence). V lost 5 bases to trimming and J lost 2 bases, with 9 bases between them. The length of the CDR3 is 13 residues.